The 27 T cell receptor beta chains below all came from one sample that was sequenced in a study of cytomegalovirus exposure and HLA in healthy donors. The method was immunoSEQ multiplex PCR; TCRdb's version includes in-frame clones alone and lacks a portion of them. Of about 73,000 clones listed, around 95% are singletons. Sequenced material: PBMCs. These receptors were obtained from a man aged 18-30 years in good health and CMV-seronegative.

In nucleotides, the CDR3 is TGTGCCAGCAGCGATAGGCGGTCTGGGGCCAACGTCCTGACTTTC. Translating it yields CASSDRRSGANVLTF. The chain recombines TRBV7-6 with TRBJ2-6, with D hard to call. CDR1 and CDR2 from the germline V gene are SGHVS and FNYEAQ. CDR3 size: 15 residues. The ends were cut back, 5 bases at V and 1 base at J, with 9 bases in the middle. The full variable domain, with the rest looked up from reference TRBV7-6 and TRBJ2-6, is GAGVSQSPRYKVTKRGQDVALRCDPISGHVSLYWYRQALGQGPEFLTYFNYEAQQDKSGLPNDRFSAERPEGSISTLTIQRTEQRDSAMYRCASSDRRSGANVLTFGAGSRLTVL.

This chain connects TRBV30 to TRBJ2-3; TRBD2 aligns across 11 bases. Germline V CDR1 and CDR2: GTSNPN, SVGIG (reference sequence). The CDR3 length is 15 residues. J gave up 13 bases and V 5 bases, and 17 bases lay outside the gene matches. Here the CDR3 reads CAWSTLGTSGRREYF. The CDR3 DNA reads TGTGCCTGGTCTACCCTCGGGACTAGCGGACGTCGTGAGTATTTT.

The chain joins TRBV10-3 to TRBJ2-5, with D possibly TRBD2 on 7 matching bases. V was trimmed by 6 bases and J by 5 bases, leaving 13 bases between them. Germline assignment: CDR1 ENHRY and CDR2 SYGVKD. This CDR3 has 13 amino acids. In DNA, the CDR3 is TGTGCCATCAGGGACAGCGGGGAGGAGACCCAGTACTTC. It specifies CAIRDSGEETQYF.

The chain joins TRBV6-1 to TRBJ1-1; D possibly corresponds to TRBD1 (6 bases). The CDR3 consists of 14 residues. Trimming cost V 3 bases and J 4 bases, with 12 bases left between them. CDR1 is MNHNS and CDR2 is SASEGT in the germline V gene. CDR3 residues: CASSDQGPSTEAFF. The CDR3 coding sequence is TGTGCCAGCAGTGATCAGGGGCCGAGCACTGAAGCTTTCTTT.

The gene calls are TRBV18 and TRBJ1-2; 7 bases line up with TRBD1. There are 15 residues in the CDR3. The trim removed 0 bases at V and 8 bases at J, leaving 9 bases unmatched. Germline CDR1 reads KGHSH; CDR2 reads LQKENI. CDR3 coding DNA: TGTGCCAGCTCACCACCGCCGGAGACAGGGAGAGGCTACACCTTC. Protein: CASSPPPETGRGYTF.

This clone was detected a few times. CDR3 loop: CASGSSGGGTDTQYF. CDR3 in DNA: TGTGCTAGTGGTTCCAGCGGGGGGGGCACAGATACGCAGTATTTT. The chain is built from TRBV12-5 and TRBJ2-3; 10 nucleotides agree with TRBD2. This CDR3 region has 15 residues. Germline CDR1 is LGHNT and CDR2 is FRNRAP. Trimming at V came to 4 bases and at J to 1 base, leaving 2 bases not matched to a gene.

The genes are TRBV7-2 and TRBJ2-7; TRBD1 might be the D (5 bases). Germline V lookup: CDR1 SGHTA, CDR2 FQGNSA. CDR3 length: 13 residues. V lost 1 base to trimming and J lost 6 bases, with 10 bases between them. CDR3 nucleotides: TGTGCCAGCAGCTTAGTCAGGGCAAGCGAGCAGTACTTC. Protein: CASSLVRASEQYF.

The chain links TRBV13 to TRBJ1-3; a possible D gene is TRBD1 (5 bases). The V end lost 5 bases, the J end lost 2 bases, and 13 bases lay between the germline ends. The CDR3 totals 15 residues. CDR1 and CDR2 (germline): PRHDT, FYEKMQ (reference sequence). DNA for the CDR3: TGTGCCAGCAGCCTTCAGGGTTCTGCTGGAAACACCATATATTTT. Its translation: CASSLQGSAGNTIYF. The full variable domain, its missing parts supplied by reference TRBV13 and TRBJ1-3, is AAGVIQSPRHLIKEKRETATLKCYPIPRHDTVYWYQQGPGQDPQFLISFYEKMQSDKGSIPDRFSAQQFSDYHSELNMSSLELGDSALYFCASSLQGSAGNTIYFGEGSWLTVV.

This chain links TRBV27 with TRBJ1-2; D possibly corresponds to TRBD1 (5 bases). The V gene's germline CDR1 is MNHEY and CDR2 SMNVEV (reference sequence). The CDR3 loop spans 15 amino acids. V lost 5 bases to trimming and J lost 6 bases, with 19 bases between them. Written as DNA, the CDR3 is TGTGCCAGCAGTCCATCGGTGGGGCGGCCAGATGGCTACACCTTC. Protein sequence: CASSPSVGRPDGYTF.

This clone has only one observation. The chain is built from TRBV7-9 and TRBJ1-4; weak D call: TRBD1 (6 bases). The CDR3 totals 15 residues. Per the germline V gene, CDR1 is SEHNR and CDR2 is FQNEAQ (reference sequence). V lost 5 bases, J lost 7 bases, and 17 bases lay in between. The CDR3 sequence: CASSPPGGASEKLFF. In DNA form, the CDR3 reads TGTGCCAGCAGCCCTCCCGGGGGGGCGAGTGAAAAACTGTTTTTT.

The chain's CDR3 is CASSLRGQGLFDEQYF. In nucleotides, the CDR3 is TGTGCCAGCAGCTTACGCGGACAGGGGCTTTTCGACGAGCAGTACTTC. The rearrangement joins TRBV7-9 to TRBJ2-7, with 9 bases aligning to TRBD1. J lost 5 bases, V lost 2 bases, and 10 bases had no gene match. The CDR3 covers 16 residues. CDR1 SEHNR and CDR2 FQNEAQ come from the germline V gene (reference sequence).

The CDR3 region has the DNA TGCAGCGTTCCAAAAGGGACTAGCGGGGGACGGCAGTTCTTC. Its translation is CSVPKGTSGGRQFF. The rearrangement links TRBV29-1 to TRBJ2-1, with 14 bases aligning to TRBD2. The CDR3 length is 14 residues. The V and J ends lost 5 bases and 12 bases, in that order; junction bases with no gene match: 9. CDR1 is SQVTM, CDR2 ANQGSEA, per germline.

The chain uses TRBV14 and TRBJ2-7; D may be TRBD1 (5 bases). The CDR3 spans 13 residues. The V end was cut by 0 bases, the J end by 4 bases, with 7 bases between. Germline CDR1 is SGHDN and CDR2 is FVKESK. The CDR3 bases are TGTGCCAGCAGCCAAGAACAGGCTTACGAGCAGTACTTC. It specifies CASSQEQAYEQYF.

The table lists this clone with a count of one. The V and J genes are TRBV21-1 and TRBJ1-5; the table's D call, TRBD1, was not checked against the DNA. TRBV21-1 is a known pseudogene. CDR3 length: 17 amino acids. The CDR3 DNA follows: TGTGCCAGCAGCAAAGCTCGCCGGGACAGGGTCGAACAGCCCCAGCATTTT. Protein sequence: CASSKARRDRVEQPQHF.

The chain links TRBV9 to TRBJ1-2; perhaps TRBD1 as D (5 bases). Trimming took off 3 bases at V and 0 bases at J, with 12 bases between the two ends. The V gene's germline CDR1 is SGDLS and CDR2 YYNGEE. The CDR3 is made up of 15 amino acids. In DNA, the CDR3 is TGTGCCAGCAGCGCGAGTGGGGCCCCTAACTATGGCTACACCTTC. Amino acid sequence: CASSASGAPNYGYTF.

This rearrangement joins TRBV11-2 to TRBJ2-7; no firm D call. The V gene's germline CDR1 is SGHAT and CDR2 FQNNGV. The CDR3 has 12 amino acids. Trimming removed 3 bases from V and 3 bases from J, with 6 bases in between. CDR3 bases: TGTGCCAGCAGCTTCACAGACTACGAGCAGTACTTC. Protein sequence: CASSFTDYEQYF. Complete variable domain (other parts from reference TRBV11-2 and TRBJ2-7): EAGVAQSPRYKIIEKRQSVAFWCNPISGHATLYWYQQILGQGPKLLIQFQNNGVVDDSQLPKDRFSAERLKGVDSTLKIQPAKLEDSAVYLCASSFTDYEQYFGPGTRLTVT.

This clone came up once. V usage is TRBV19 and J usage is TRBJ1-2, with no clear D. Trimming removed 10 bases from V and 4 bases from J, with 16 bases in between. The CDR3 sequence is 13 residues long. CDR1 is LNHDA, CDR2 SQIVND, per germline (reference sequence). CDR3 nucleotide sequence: TGTGCCATTTACGACAAATTCACCTATGGCTACACCTTC. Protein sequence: CAIYDKFTYGYTF.

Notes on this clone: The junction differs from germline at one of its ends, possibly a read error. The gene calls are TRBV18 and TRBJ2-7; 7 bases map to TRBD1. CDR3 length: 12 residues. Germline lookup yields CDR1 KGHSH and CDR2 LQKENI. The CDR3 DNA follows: TGTGCCACCTCAGGGACAGACTACGAGCAGTACTTC. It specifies CATSGTDYEQYF.

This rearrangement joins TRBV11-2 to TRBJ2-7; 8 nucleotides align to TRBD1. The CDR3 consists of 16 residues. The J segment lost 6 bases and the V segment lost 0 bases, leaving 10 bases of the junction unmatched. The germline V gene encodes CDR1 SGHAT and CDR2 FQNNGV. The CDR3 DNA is TGTGCCAGCAGCTTAGAACGTGGTGGGACAGGTGGCGAGCAGTACTTC. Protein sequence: CASSLERGGTGGEQYF.

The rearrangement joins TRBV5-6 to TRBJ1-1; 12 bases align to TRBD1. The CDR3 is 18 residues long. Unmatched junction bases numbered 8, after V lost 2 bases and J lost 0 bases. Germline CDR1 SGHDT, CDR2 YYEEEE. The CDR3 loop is CASSFFGTGGHVNTEAFF. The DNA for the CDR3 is TGTGCCAGCAGCTTTTTCGGGACAGGGGGCCATGTGAACACTGAAGCTTTCTTT.

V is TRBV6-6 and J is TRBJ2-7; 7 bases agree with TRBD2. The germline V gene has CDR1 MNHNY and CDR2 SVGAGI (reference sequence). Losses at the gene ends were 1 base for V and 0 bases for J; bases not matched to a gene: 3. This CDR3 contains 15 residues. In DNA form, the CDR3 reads TGTGCCAGCAGTTACTGGGAGGGAAGCTCCTACGAGCAGTACTTC. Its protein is CASSYWEGSSYEQYF.

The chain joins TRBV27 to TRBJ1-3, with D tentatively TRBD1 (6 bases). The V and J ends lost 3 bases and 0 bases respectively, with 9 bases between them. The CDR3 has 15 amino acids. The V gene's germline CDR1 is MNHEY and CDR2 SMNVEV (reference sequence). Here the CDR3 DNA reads TGTGCCAGCAGTTTTCAGGGGCGCTCTGGAAACACCATATATTTT. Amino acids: CASSFQGRSGNTIYF.

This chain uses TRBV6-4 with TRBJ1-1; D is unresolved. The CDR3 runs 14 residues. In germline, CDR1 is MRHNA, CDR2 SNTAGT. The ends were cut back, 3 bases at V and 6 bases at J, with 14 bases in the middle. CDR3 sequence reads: CASSERTEDAEAFF. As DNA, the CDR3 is TGTGCCAGCAGTGAACGGACGGAGGATGCTGAAGCTTTCTTT.

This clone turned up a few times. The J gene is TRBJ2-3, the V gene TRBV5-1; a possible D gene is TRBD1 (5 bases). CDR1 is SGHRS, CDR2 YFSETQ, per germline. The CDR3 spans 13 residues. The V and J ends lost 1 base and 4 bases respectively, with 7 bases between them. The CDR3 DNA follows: TGCGCCAGCAGCTTGACCAGGGCAGATACGCAGTATTTT. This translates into CASSLTRADTQYF.

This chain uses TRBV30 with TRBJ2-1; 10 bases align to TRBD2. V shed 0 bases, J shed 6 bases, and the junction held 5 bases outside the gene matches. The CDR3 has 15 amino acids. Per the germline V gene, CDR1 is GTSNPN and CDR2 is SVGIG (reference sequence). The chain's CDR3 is CAWSVQGLASNEQFF. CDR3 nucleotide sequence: TGTGCCTGGAGTGTACAGGGACTAGCGAGCAATGAGCAGTTCTTC.

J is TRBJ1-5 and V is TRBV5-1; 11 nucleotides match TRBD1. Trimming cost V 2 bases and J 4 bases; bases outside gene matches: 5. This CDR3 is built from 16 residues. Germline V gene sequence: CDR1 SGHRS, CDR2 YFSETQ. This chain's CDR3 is CASSFDGTGGNQPQHF. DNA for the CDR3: TGCGCCAGCAGCTTTGACGGGACAGGGGGTAATCAGCCCCAGCATTTT.

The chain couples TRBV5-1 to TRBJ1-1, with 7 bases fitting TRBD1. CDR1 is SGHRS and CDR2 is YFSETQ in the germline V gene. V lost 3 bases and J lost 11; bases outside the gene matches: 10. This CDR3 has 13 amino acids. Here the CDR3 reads CASSSGTDILAFF. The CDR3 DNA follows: TGCGCCAGCAGCTCAGGGACAGACATCCTCGCTTTCTTT.